This T cell receptor beta chain was retrieved from a study of T cell responses to AZD1222 COVID-19 vaccine. The CDR3 runs 12 residues. V lost 3 bases and J lost 5, with 5 bases in between. In germline, CDR1 is MNHEY, CDR2 SMNVEV (reference sequence). Sequencing used immunoSEQ multiplex PCR; TCRdb keeps in-frame clones, though not all of them. The sample carries tens of thousands of clones, 81% recorded once. The sequence came from an adult who received the AZD1222 COVID-19 vaccine. This chain uses TRBV27 with TRBJ2-1; D is undetermined. This sample comprised peripheral blood, obtained 28 days after the second AZD1222 dose. The CDR3 protein is CASSFLHNEQFF. CDR3 DNA: TGTGCCAGCAGTTTTTTACACAATGAGCAGTTCTTC.